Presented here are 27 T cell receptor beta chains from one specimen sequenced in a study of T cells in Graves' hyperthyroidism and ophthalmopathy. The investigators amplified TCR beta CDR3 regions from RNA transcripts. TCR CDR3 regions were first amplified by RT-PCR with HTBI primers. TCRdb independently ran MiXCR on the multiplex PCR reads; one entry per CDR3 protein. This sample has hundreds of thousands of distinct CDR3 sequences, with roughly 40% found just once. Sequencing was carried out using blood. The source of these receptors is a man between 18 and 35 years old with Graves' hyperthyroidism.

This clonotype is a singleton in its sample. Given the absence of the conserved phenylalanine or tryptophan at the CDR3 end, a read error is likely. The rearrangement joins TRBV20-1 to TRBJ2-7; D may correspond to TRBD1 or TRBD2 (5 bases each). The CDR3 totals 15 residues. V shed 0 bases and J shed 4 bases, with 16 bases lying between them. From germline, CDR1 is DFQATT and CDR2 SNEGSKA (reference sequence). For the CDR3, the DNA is TGCAGTGCTAGAGACCGGGACCGCAGCATATACGAGCAGTACATC. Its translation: CSARDRDRSIYEQYI.

This chain's CDR3 is CASSLKTGDYYEQYF. The CDR3 DNA reads TGTGCCAGCAGCTTAAAGACAGGGGATTACTACGAGCAGTACTTC. V and J are TRBV7-9 and TRBJ2-7, with 8 bases aligning to TRBD1. From germline, CDR1 is SEHNR and CDR2 FQNEAQ (reference sequence). V was clipped by 2 bases and J by 3 bases; unmatched bases: 6. The CDR3 consists of 15 residues.

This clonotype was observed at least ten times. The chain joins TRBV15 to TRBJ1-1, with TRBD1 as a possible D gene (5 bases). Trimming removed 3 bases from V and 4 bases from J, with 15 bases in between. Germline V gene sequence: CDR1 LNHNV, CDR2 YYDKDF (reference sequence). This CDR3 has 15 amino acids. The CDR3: CATSSPVVGRTEAFF. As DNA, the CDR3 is TGTGCCACCAGCAGCCCCGTAGTGGGACGCACTGAAGCTTTCTTT.

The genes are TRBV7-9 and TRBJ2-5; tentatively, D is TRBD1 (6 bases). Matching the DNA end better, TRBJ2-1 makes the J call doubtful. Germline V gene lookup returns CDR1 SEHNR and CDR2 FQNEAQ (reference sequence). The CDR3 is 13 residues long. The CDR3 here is CASSLGGGIEQFF. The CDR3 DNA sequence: TGTGCCAGCAGCTTAGGAGGGGGAATTGAGCAGTTCTTC.

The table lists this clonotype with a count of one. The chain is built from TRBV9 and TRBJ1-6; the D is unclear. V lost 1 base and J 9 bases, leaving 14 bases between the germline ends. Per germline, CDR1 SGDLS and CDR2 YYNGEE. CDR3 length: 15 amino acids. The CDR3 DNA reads TGTGCCAGCAGCGTACGCAGCGGGGAGGCTTCACCCCTCCACTTT. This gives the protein CASSVRSGEASPLHF.

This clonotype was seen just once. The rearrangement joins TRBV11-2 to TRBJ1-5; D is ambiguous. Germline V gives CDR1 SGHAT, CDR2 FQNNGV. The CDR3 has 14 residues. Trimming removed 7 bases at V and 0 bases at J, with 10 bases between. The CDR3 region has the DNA TGTGCCAGCACCCCCCGGGATAGCAATCAGCCCCAGCATTTT. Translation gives CASTPRDSNQPQHF.

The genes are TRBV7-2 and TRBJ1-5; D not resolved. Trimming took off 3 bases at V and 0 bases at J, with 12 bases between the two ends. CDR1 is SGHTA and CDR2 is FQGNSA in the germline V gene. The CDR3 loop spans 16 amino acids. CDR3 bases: TGTGCCAGCAGCTTGGACGGGTACCATAGCAATCAGCCCCAGCATTTT. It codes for CASSLDGYHSNQPQHF.

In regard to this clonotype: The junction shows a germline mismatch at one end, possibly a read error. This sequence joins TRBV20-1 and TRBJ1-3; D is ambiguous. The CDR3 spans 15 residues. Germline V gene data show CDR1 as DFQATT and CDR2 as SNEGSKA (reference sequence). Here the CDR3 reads CSAGDLTFSGNTIYF. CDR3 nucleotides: TGCAGTGCTGGAGATTTAACCTTCTCTGGAAACACCATATATTTT.

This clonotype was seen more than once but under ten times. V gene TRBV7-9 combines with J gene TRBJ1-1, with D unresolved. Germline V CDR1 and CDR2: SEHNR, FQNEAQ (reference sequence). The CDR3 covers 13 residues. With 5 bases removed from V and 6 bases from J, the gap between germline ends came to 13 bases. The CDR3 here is CASSAMTTAEAFF. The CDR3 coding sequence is TGTGCCAGCAGCGCGATGACAACTGCTGAAGCTTTCTTT.

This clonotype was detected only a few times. CDR3 in amino acids: CASSEGGLSDPQHF. The CDR3 coding sequence is TGTGCCAGCAGTGAAGGGGGGCTAAGTGATCCCCAGCATTTT. The chain links TRBV6-1 to TRBJ1-5; D is possibly TRBD1 (6 bases). V dropped 1 base and J dropped 10 bases, with 14 bases sitting between them. The CDR3 has 14 amino acids. Germline V gives CDR1 MNHNS, CDR2 SASEGT.

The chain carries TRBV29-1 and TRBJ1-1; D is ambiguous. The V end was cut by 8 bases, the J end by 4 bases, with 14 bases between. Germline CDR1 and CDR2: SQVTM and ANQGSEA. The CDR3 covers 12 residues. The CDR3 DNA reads TGCAGCACAACTTCTGAGCGCACTGAAGCTTTCTTT. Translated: CSTTSERTEAFF. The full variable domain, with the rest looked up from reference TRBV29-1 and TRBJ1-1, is SAVISQKPSRDICQRGTSLTIQCQVDSQVTMMFWYRQQPGQSLTLIATANQGSEATYESGFVIDKFPISRPNLTFSTLTVSNMSPEDSSIYLCSTTSERTEAFFGQGTRLTVV.

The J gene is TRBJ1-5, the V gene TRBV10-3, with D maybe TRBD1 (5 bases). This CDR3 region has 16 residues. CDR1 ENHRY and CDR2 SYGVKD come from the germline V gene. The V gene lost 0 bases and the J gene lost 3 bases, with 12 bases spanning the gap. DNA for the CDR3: TGTGCCATCAGTGAGTCGACCAGGGCCCCCAATCAGCCCCAGCATTTT. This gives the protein CAISESTRAPNQPQHF.

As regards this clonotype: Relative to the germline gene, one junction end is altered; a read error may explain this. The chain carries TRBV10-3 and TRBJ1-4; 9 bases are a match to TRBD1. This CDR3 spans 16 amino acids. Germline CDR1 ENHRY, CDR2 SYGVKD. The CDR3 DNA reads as TGTGCCAGCAGACCGGACAGGGGATCAACTAATGAGAAACTGCTTTTT. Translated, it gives CASRPDRGSTNEKLLF.

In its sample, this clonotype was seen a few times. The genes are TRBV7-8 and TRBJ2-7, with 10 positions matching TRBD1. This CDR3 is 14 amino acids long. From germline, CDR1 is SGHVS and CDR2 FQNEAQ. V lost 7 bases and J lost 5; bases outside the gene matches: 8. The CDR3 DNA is TGTGCCAGCACCCGACAGGGGGCTAAGAACGAGCAGTACTTC. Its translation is CASTRQGAKNEQYF.

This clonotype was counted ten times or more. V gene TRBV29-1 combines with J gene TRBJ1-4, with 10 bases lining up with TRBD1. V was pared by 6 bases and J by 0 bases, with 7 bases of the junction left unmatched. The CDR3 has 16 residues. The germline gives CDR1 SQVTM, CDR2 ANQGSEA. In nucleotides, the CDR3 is TGCAGCGTCGGGACAGGGGAGCCTGCAACTAATGAAAAACTGTTTTTT. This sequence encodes CSVGTGEPATNEKLFF.

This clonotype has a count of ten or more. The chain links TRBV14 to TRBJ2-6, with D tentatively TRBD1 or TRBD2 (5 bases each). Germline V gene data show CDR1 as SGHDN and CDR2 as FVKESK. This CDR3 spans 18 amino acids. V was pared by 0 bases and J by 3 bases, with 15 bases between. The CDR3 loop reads CASSQDWDLVLGANVLTF. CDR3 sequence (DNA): TGTGCCAGCAGCCAAGATTGGGACCTCGTTCTTGGGGCCAACGTCCTGACTTTC.

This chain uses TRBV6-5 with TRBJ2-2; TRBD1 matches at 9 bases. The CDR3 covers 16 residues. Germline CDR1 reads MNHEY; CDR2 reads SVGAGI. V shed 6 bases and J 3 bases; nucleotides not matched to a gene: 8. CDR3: CASRSRRTGDTGELFF. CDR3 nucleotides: TGTGCCAGCAGATCCCGCCGGACAGGGGACACCGGGGAGCTGTTTTTT.

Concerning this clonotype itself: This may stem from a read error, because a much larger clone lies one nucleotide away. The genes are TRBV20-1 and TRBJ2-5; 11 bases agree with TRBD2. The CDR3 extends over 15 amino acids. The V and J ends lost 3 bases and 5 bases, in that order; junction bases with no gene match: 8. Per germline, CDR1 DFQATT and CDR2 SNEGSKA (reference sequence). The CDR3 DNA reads TGCAGTGCTAGCCACAGACTAGCGGGAAGCGAGACCCAGTACTTC. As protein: CSASHRLAGSETQYF.

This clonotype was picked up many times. The CDR3 here is CATSRDSSRLDGYTF. The CDR3 DNA reads as TGTGCCACCAGCAGAGATAGTAGCAGGCTAGATGGCTACACCTTC. The chain carries TRBV15 and TRBJ1-2; no firm D call. CDR1 LNHNV and CDR2 YYDKDF come from the germline V gene (reference sequence). The CDR3 covers 15 residues. V lost 0 bases, J lost 6 bases, and 14 bases lay in between.

CDR3 in DNA: TGTGCCAGCAGCCCACCTAACACGACGCCGGGCACTGAAGCTTTCTTT. Protein: CASSPPNTTPGTEAFF. The chain joins TRBV7-2 to TRBJ1-1; D not resolved. The V gene lost 5 bases and the J gene lost 4 bases, with 20 bases spanning the gap. The length of the CDR3 is 16 residues. CDR1 is SGHTA and CDR2 is FQGNSA in the germline V gene.

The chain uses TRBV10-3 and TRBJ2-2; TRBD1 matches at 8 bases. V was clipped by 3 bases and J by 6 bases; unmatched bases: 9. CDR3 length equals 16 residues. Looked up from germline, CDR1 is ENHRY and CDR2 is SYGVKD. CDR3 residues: CAISEGTGGLSGELFF. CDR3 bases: TGTGCCATCAGTGAAGGGACAGGTGGCCTATCCGGGGAGCTGTTTTTT.

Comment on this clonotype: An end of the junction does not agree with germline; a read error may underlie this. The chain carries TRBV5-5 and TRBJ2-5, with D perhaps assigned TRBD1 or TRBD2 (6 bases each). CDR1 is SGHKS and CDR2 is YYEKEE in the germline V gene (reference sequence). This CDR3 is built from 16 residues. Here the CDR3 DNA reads TGCGCCAGCAGAAATATCCTGAGGGGGGCCGGGGAGACCCAGTACTTC. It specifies CASRNILRGAGETQYF.

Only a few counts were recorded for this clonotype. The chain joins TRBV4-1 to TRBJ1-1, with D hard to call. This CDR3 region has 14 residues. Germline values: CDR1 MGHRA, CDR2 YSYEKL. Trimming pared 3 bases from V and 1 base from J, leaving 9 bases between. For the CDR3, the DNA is TGCGCCAGCAGCCACGCGGCCTCGAACACTGAAGCTTTCTTT. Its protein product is CASSHAASNTEAFF.

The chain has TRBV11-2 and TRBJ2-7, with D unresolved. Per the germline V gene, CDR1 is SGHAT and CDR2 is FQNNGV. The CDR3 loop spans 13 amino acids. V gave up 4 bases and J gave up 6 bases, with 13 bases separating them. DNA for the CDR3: TGTGCCAGCAGCTACCCGCGGAGTCTCGAGCAGTACTTC. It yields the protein CASSYPRSLEQYF.

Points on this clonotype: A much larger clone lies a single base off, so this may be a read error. CDR3 region: CSVLDGDPYEQYF. Written as DNA, the CDR3 is TGCAGCGTTCTGGACGGGGATCCCTACGAGCAGTACTTC. The chain employs TRBV29-1 and TRBJ2-7, with D perhaps matching TRBD2 (5 bases). The V end was cut by 5 bases, the J end by 2 bases, with 13 bases between. CDR3 length equals 13 residues. In germline, CDR1 is SQVTM, CDR2 ANQGSEA.

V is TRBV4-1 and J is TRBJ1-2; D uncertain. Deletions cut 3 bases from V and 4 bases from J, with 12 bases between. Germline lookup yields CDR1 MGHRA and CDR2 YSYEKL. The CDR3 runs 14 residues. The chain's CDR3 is CASSQEGGGYGYTF. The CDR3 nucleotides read TGCGCCAGCAGCCAGGAGGGAGGTGGCTATGGCTACACCTTC.

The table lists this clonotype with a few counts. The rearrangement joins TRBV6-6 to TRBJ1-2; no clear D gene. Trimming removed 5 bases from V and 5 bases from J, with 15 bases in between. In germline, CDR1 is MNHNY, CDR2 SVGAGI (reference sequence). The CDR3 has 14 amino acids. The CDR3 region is CASSVQSLGYGYTF. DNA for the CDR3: TGTGCCAGCAGTGTCCAAAGTCTCGGTTATGGCTACACCTTC.